This TCR beta chain is from a study of cytomegalovirus exposure and HLA in healthy donors. Worth noting for this clone: What it recognizes is unknown.

Study outcomes and limitations: Cytomegalovirus-associated status was assigned to about 170 TCR beta chains. Immune exposure information comprised only CMV serostatus. An observed cluster of highly shared sequence variants was recorded as a likely sequencing artifact.

It was with 60 Vbeta and 13 Jbeta primers that the PCR ran. Per the study methods: Roughly 11 million shared chains were among roughly 81 million unique TCR beta chains counted in a later analysis. Repertoires were generated with immunoSEQ multiplex PCR, while TCRdb's copy carries only in-frame clones and drops some. For V, J and clone size, that table is used; D and trimming come from the DNA. The table records 120,000 to 150,000 clones, more than 75% of them present only once. Germline CDR1 and CDR2: GTSNPN and SVGIG (reference sequence). The CDR3 runs 14 residues. The germline V and J ends were trimmed by 1 base and 7 bases, with 17 bases remaining between them.

V usage is TRBV30 and J usage is TRBJ2-7; tentative D call: TRBD2 (5 bases). Sequencing was done on a sample of PBMCs. This clonotype was sampled from a woman aged 40 to 55 in good health and CMV-seropositive. The CDR3, as DNA: TGTGCCTGGAGTGCTAACTTCCTTGGCGGGGAGCAGTACTTC. Residues: CAWSANFLGGEQYF.